A single sample is the source of the 13 T cell receptor beta chains below, sequenced in a study of blood T cell repertoires in COVID-19. Data came from immunoSEQ multiplex PCR; TCRdb stores just in-frame clones and leaves some out. Of roughly 13,000 clones listed, around 82% are singletons. Material for sequencing was peripheral blood. The receptors here all came from a human donor in a cohort sampled during active COVID-19.

The chain joins TRBV12-3 or TRBV12-4 to TRBJ2-7; TRBD1 is a possible D gene (6 bases). The CDR3 contains 13 residues. V shed 3 bases and J shed 5 bases, with 11 bases lying between them. The CDR3 region has the DNA TGTGCCAGCAGTTTCGACAGGAGAGACGAGCAGTACTTC. This encodes CASSFDRRDEQYF.

V is TRBV6-5 and J is TRBJ1-1, with D possibly being TRBD1 (5 bases). Per germline, CDR1 MNHEY and CDR2 SVGAGI. Trimming cost V 10 bases and J 1 base, with 19 bases left between them. This CDR3 contains 15 residues. DNA of the CDR3: TGTGCCACCCGGGGGATTCATACAGGGAACACTGAAGCTTTCTTT. Its translation: CATRGIHTGNTEAFF.

This chain's CDR3 is CASSPPWGARTEAFF. In DNA form, the CDR3 reads TGTGCCAGCTCACCACCGTGGGGCGCGAGGACTGAAGCTTTCTTT. The chain links TRBV18 to TRBJ1-1; TRBD1 might be the D (5 bases). Germline V lookup: CDR1 KGHSH, CDR2 LQKENI. CDR3 length equals 15 residues. Trimming left V 0 bases short and J 5 bases short, with 13 bases between.

The J gene is TRBJ1-5, the V gene TRBV2; 10 bases map to TRBD1. The CDR3 has 15 residues. V lost 2 bases and J lost 6; bases outside the gene matches: 4. The germline V gene encodes CDR1 SNHLY and CDR2 FYNNEI. CDR3 loop: CASSEQGTGVQPQHF. DNA for the CDR3: TGTGCCAGCAGTGAACAGGGGACAGGGGTTCAGCCCCAGCATTTT.

The gene calls are TRBV7-2 and TRBJ2-2; D is perhaps TRBD1 (6 bases). V lost 6 bases and J 0 bases, leaving 11 bases between the germline ends. This CDR3 region has 15 residues. Germline values: CDR1 SGHTA, CDR2 FQGNSA. The CDR3 DNA sequence: TGTGCCAGCAGGACCGGGACAACGAACACCGGGGAGCTGTTTTTT. It is translated as CASRTGTTNTGELFF.

This sequence joins TRBV5-1 and TRBJ2-7, with 8 bases aligning to TRBD1. CDR1 SGHRS and CDR2 YFSETQ come from the germline V gene. With 2 bases clipped from V and 3 bases from J, the junction kept 7 bases outside the gene matches. The CDR3 runs 15 residues. CDR3: CASSFTSDRVYEQYF. DNA of the CDR3: TGCGCCAGCAGCTTCACCTCGGACAGGGTCTACGAGCAGTACTTC.

Here the CDR3 DNA reads TGTGCCAGCAGCTTGGTGGACAGCATCGATGAGCAGTTCTTC. Translating it yields CASSLVDSIDEQFF. The rearrangement uses TRBV7-2 and TRBJ2-1; possibly TRBD1 for D (6 bases). CDR1 SGHTA and CDR2 FQGNSA come from the germline V gene. The germline V and J ends were trimmed by 3 bases and 8 bases, with 14 bases remaining between them. The CDR3 loop spans 14 amino acids.

For the CDR3, the DNA is TGCAGCGTAACTTACGGGACACCCCACGGGGAGCTGTTTTTT. It specifies CSVTYGTPHGELFF. The genes are TRBV29-1 and TRBJ2-2; D perhaps matches TRBD1 (6 bases). From germline, CDR1 is SQVTM and CDR2 ANQGSEA. The CDR3 has 14 residues. V was trimmed by 6 bases and J by 7 bases, leaving 18 bases between them.

This clone has a single count. The J gene is TRBJ1-3, the V gene TRBV27, with D uncertain. The CDR3 extends over 13 amino acids. V was shortened by 6 bases and J by 4 bases, with 10 bases between the two germline ends. Germline V gives CDR1 MNHEY, CDR2 SMNVEV (reference sequence). The CDR3 DNA reads TGTGCCAGCAGCCCCACTAGCGGAAACACCATATATTTT. Its protein is CASSPTSGNTIYF.

This clone was seen a few times. The gene calls are TRBV3-1 (or the pseudogene TRBV3-2) and TRBJ1-1; the D gene is possibly TRBD1 (6 bases). The CDR3 is 13 amino acids. Germline CDR1 reads LGHDT; CDR2 reads YNNKEL (reference sequence). Trimming took off 4 bases at V and 11 bases at J, with 17 bases between the two ends. The CDR3 protein is CASSPLGQGTAFF. The CDR3 DNA reads TGTGCCAGCAGCCCTCTCGGTCAGGGGACGGCTTTCTTT.

The chain combines TRBV28 with TRBJ2-5; 8 bases fit TRBD2. J gave up 1 base and V 8 bases, and 9 bases lay outside the gene matches. CDR1 and CDR2 from the germline V gene are MDHEN and SYDVKM. The CDR3 sequence is 15 residues long. CDR3 coding DNA: TGTGCCAGCGGTTCGGCGGGGGGATCCCAAGAGACCCAGTACTTC. It specifies CASGSAGGSQETQYF.

The chain joins TRBV2 to TRBJ2-7, with TRBD1 matching over 7 bases. Germline V CDR1 and CDR2: SNHLY, FYNNEI. The CDR3 has 16 amino acids. With 4 bases clipped from V and 0 bases from J, the junction kept 9 bases outside the gene matches. The CDR3 sequence is CASSGRGRGFSYEQYF. In nucleotides, the CDR3 is TGTGCCAGCAGTGGGAGAGGCAGGGGGTTCTCCTACGAGCAGTACTTC.

The chain joins TRBV21-1 to TRBJ1-2; no DNA check was done on the table's D call, TRBD1. TRBV21-1 is reported as a pseudogene. The CDR3 contains 16 residues. CDR3 residues: CASSKALLGQGNGYTF. The DNA of the CDR3 is TGTGCCAGCAGCAAAGCGCTTTTAGGGCAGGGCAATGGCTACACCTTC.